This record concerns one T cell receptor beta chain sequence. These data come from a study of blood T cell repertoires in COVID-19. Across the study: Whether acute or convalescent, the COVID-19 samples came from the United States, Italy and Spain.

Germline CDR1 is SGHRS and CDR2 is YFSETQ. Trimming took off 7 bases at V and 4 bases at J, with 15 bases between the two ends. The CDR3 is made up of 13 amino acids. Assay used: immunoSEQ multiplex PCR; TCRdb lists only in-frame clones, some missing. Found here are 93,000 or so clones, around 82% of them singletons; the top ten hold around 13%. This sequence joins TRBV5-1 and TRBJ2-7; possible D gene TRBD1, 6 bases. The material sequenced was peripheral blood. The receptor was derived from a human donor in a cohort sampled during active or convalescent COVID-19. CDR3 nucleotide sequence: TGCGCCAGCGGATACAGGGTGGGGTACGAGCAGTACTTC. It is translated as CASGYRVGYEQYF. Full variable domain (outside the CDR3, taken from reference TRBV5-1 and TRBJ2-7): KAGVTQTPRYLIKTRGQQVTLSCSPISGHRSVSWYQQTPGQGLQFLFEYFSETQRNKGNFPGRFSGRQFSNSRSEMNVSTLELGDSALYLCASGYRVGYEQYFGPGTRLTVT.